This T cell receptor (beta chain) is drawn from a study of monozygotic twins with inflammatory bowel disease. General study points: IBD patients, compared with healthy twins, shared fewer clonotypes with others (especially with disease activity).

Making cDNA involved eight separate reactions per sample. Template-switch reactions added UMIs with a 6-nucleotide sample barcode. TCRdb re-called the 5' RACE reads and shows each CDR3 protein once, DNA omitted. Here the sample table reports a few hundred thousand distinct CDR3 sequences. The CDR3 runs to 14 residues. Germline assignment: CDR1 LNHNV and CDR2 YYDKDF (reference sequence). Whole blood served as the source of total RNA, and no T cell sorting took place. Regarding this clonotype: Its antigen is as yet unknown.

Specimen: blood. The clonotype originates from a human donor with ulcerative colitis or Crohn's disease, or a healthy co-twin of an affected twin (not recorded which). The rearrangement links TRBV15 to TRBJ2-5. CDR3 loop: CATSRGGGQETQYF.